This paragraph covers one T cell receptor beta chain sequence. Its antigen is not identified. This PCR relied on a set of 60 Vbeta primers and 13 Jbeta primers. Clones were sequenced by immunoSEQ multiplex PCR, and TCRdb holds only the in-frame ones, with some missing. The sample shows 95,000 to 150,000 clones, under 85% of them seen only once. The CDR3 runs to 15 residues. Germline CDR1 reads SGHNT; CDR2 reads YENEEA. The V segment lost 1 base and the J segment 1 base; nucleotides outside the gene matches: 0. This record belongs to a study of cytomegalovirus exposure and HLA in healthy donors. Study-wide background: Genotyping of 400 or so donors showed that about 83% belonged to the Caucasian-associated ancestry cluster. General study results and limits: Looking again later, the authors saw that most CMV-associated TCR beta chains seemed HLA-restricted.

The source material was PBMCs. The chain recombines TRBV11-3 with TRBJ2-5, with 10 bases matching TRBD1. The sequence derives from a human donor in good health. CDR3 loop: CASSLGTGGQETQYF. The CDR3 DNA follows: TGTGCCAGCAGCTTAGGGACAGGGGGCCAAGAGACCCAGTACTTC.